One sample yielded the 18 T cell receptor beta chains listed below, sequenced in a study of graft-versus-host responses after intestinal transplantation. No antigen has been assigned to these receptors. Here immunoSEQ multiplex PCR was the method, and the copy in TCRdb shows in-frame clones only, minus some. The sample comprises roughly 92,000 clones, 88% of which are singletons, and approximately 0.28% rests with the top ten. The source material was unstimulated CD4+ T cells sorted from spleen or lymph node cells, sampled before transplant. These TCRs come from a human donor who was the organ donor for an intestinal transplant.

The CDR3 region is CATSRGLPGRNEAFF. The CDR3 nucleotides read TGTGCCACCAGCAGAGGCTTGCCGGGGAGGAATGAAGCTTTCTTT. The chain combines TRBV15 with TRBJ1-1; no firm D call. From germline, CDR1 is LNHNV and CDR2 YYDKDF (reference sequence). Trimming removed 1 base at V and 7 bases at J, with 16 bases between. The CDR3 is 15 amino acids.

V gene TRBV7-8 combines with J gene TRBJ2-7; 7 bases agree with TRBD2. The CDR3 totals 14 residues. The V segment lost 1 base and the J segment 5 bases; nucleotides outside the gene matches: 5. Germline values: CDR1 SGHVS, CDR2 FQNEAQ. CDR3 in amino acids: CASSLDRLANEQYF. The CDR3 DNA sequence: TGTGCCAGCAGCTTAGACCGACTAGCTAACGAGCAGTACTTC.

The chain employs TRBV9 and TRBJ2-5; weak D call: TRBD2 (7 bases). V lost 4 bases to trimming and J lost 4 bases, with 20 bases between them. From germline, CDR1 is SGDLS and CDR2 YYNGEE. This CDR3 is 16 amino acids long. The CDR3 DNA reads TGTGCCAGCAGCCAGAGGGGGGAGGGGACGGGAGAGACCCAGTACTTC. Translated: CASSQRGEGTGETQYF.

The chain recombines TRBV18 with TRBJ1-1, with unresolved D. V lost 3 bases, J lost 3 bases, and 14 bases lay in between. The CDR3 is 15 residues long. Germline CDR1 is KGHSH and CDR2 is LQKENI. The DNA of the CDR3 is TGTGCCAGCTCACCTAGAGGGAAAGCGGACACTGAAGCTTTCTTT. Protein product: CASSPRGKADTEAFF.

The rearrangement joins TRBV30 to TRBJ2-1; TRBD2 might be the D (5 bases). Trimming removed 8 bases from V and 0 bases from J, with 11 bases in between. The germline CDR1 and CDR2 sequences are GTSNPN and SVGIG (reference sequence). The CDR3 has 13 residues. CDR3 nucleotide sequence: TGTGCCCTCATGGGGAGCTCCTACAATGAGCAGTTCTTC. Its translation is CALMGSSYNEQFF.

V is TRBV5-4 and J is TRBJ1-2; D is ambiguous. The ends were cut back, 2 bases at V and 4 bases at J, with 6 bases in the middle. The CDR3 covers 12 residues. Per the germline V gene, CDR1 is SGHNT and CDR2 is YYREEE (reference sequence). The CDR3 DNA is TGTGCCAGCAGCTTCCCCTCCTATGGCTACACCTTC. The encoded protein is CASSFPSYGYTF.

The chain combines TRBV15 with TRBJ2-3; possible D gene TRBD2, 6 bases. Germline V lookup: CDR1 LNHNV, CDR2 YYDKDF (reference sequence). V was shortened by 8 bases and J by 4 bases, with 13 bases between the two germline ends. The CDR3 sequence is 13 residues long. CDR3 DNA: TGTGCCACCGGAGCTCGGGAGCCAGATACGCAGTATTTT. The encoded protein is CATGAREPDTQYF.

V and J are TRBV7-2 and TRBJ2-7; D is unresolved. V dropped 7 bases and J dropped 2 bases, with 15 bases sitting between them. The germline V gene has CDR1 SGHTA and CDR2 FQGNSA. CDR3 length: 14 residues. CDR3 bases: TGTGCCAGCACCACCTACCAAACCACCTACGAGCAGTACTTC. The encoded protein is CASTTYQTTYEQYF.

This rearrangement joins TRBV2 to TRBJ1-4; weak D call: TRBD1 (5 bases). The V and J ends lost 6 bases and 12 bases respectively, with 14 bases between them. The CDR3 has 12 residues. Germline loops: CDR1 SNHLY, CDR2 FYNNEI. The CDR3 nucleotides read TGTGCCAGCAGCGTGCAGGGTACGGAACTGTTTTTT. This translates into CASSVQGTELFF.

This rearrangement joins TRBV30 to TRBJ2-4, with D possibly being TRBD2 (5 bases). The CDR3 is 13 residues long. Germline V gene data show CDR1 as GTSNPN and CDR2 as SVGIG (reference sequence). Trimming left V 2 bases short and J 6 bases short, with 11 bases between. Here the CDR3 DNA reads TGTGCCTGGAGTTCGGACTCATTAAACATTCAGTACTTC. As protein: CAWSSDSLNIQYF.

This clone was counted between two and nine times. The chain has TRBV13 and TRBJ1-6; D is perhaps TRBD1 (5 bases). Trimming shortened V by 0 bases and J by 0 bases, and 12 bases separated the two germline ends. Germline V gene sequence: CDR1 PRHDT, CDR2 FYEKMQ (reference sequence). CDR3 size: 18 residues. This CDR3 reads CASSLGRGGSSYNSPLHF. The CDR3 coding sequence is TGTGCCAGCAGCTTAGGGCGCGGGGGGAGCTCCTATAATTCACCCCTCCACTTT.

J is TRBJ2-7 and V is TRBV6-1, with 9 bases identical to TRBD1. The CDR3 has 12 amino acids. Germline V lookup: CDR1 MNHNS, CDR2 SASEGT. V shed 6 bases and J 7 bases; nucleotides not matched to a gene: 4. The CDR3, as DNA: TGTGCCAGCAGCGGGACAGGGTGGGAGCAGTACTTC. Translation: CASSGTGWEQYF.

The chain couples TRBV4-1 to TRBJ2-7, with TRBD2 as a possible D gene (6 bases). V was trimmed by 0 bases and J by 2 bases, leaving 20 bases between them. CDR1 is MGHRA, CDR2 YSYEKL, per germline. CDR3 length: 18 amino acids. This chain's CDR3 is CASSQDVSWRGPPYEQYF. The CDR3 bases are TGCGCCAGCAGCCAAGATGTAAGTTGGCGGGGACCCCCCTACGAGCAGTACTTC.

The rearrangement joins TRBV19 to TRBJ2-1, with a possible D match to TRBD2 (5 bases). Germline values: CDR1 LNHDA, CDR2 SQIVND (reference sequence). The V gene lost 11 bases and the J gene lost 0 bases, with 11 bases spanning the gap. The CDR3 extends over 13 amino acids. In nucleotides, the CDR3 is TGTGCCGTCGGAGGACGCTCCTACAATGAGCAGTTCTTC. Protein sequence: CAVGGRSYNEQFF.

This chain uses TRBV7-3 with TRBJ1-1; unclear D gene. The CDR3 spans 14 residues. Germline loops: CDR1 SGHTA, CDR2 FQGTGA. Trimming shortened V by 1 base and J by 1 base, and 7 bases separated the two germline ends. This CDR3 reads CASSLMGQNTEAFF. The DNA for the CDR3 is TGTGCCAGCAGCTTAATGGGCCAGAACACTGAAGCTTTCTTT.

This chain links TRBV5-1 with TRBJ2-3; TRBD2 aligns across 10 bases. The CDR3 runs 14 residues. V was pared by 1 base and J by 6 bases, with 2 bases of the junction left unmatched. Germline CDR1 SGHRS, CDR2 YFSETQ. CDR3 amino acids: CASSLSGGADTQYF. The CDR3 nucleotides are TGCGCCAGCAGCTTGAGCGGGGGGGCCGATACGCAGTATTTT. Filled out from reference TRBV5-1 and TRBJ2-3, the complete variable domain reads KAGVTQTPRYLIKTRGQQVTLSCSPISGHRSVSWYQQTPGQGLQFLFEYFSETQRNKGNFPGRFSGRQFSNSRSEMNVSTLELGDSALYLCASSLSGGADTQYFGPGTRLTVL.

This chain connects TRBV5-1 to TRBJ2-7; 7 positions agree with TRBD2. Trimming removed 0 bases from V and 0 bases from J; junction bases left unmatched: 6. CDR3 length equals 16 residues. Germline V gives CDR1 SGHRS, CDR2 YFSETQ. The CDR3, as DNA: TGCGCCAGCAGCTTGGCCGGGGCGGGAGCCTCCTACGAGCAGTACTTC. Protein product: CASSLAGAGASYEQYF.

The chain joins TRBV5-4 to TRBJ2-4, with D possibly TRBD1 on 6 matching bases. This CDR3 spans 14 amino acids. CDR1 is SGHNT, CDR2 YYREEE, per germline (reference sequence). Trimming left V 1 base short and J 5 bases short, with 10 bases between. CDR3 nucleotides: TGTGCCAGCAGCTTGAACAGGGCTCAAAACATTCAGTACTTC. Its protein product is CASSLNRAQNIQYF.